These T cell receptor beta chains were read from a single sample in a study of cytomegalovirus exposure and HLA in healthy donors. Repertoires were generated with immunoSEQ multiplex PCR, while TCRdb's copy carries only in-frame clones and drops some. The table lists fewer than 150,000 clones, roughly 80% of them singletons. The sequencing sample was made of PBMCs. The receptors were sampled from a woman aged 45-59 years in good health and CMV-seronegative. CDR3s include the opening cysteine and the closing phenylalanine or tryptophan. D genes are given only for firm matches. Clone size is given for some rows only: seen once, a few or many times, or a class if the clone is expanded.

- TRBJ1-1 - TRBV4-3 TGCGCCAGCAGCCAAAGAGCGATAAACACTGAAGCTTTCTTT CASSQRAINTEAFF
- TRBJ2-3 TRBD1 TRBV5-1 TGCGCCAGCAGCTTGCAGCTACAGGGGGGCACAGATACGCAGTATTTT CASSLQLQGGTDTQYF
- TRBJ1-4 - TRBV5-1 TGCGCCAGCAGCTTGTCAGGGGCCCCTACCCCCGATGAAAAACTGTTTTTT CASSLSGAPTPDEKLFF
- TRBJ1-6 TRBD1 TRBV18 TGTGCCAGCTCACCCGGGACAGGGGGTAATTCACCCCTCCACTTT CASSPGTGGNSPLHF
few TRBJ2-5 TRBD1 TRBV7-8 TGTGCCAGCAGCTCGGACAGGGGGAAAGAGACCCAGTACTTC CASSSDRGKETQYF
- TRBJ2-5 - TRBV5-1 TGCGCCAGCAGAACAGAATCTCAAGAGACCCAGTACTTC CASRTESQETQYF
- TRBJ2-6 - TRBV28 TGTGCCAGCAGTTTTTACTCCTCGGGGGCCAACGTCCTGACTTTC CASSFYSSGANVLTF
- TRBJ1-5 - TRBV10-1 TGCGCCAGCAGTGCGCGTCAGGGGAATAGCAATCAGCCCCAGCATTTT CASSARQGNSNQPQHF
- TRBJ2-7 - TRBV5-4 TGTGCCAGCAGCTCCGACGGACAGTGGATTTCCTACGAGCAGTACTTC CASSSDGQWISYEQYF
- TRBJ1-1 - TRBV10-2 TGCGCCAGCAGCGGCCTGGGGGGGGCTGAAGCTTTCTTT CASSGLGGAEAFF
- TRBJ1-2 - TRBV6-6 TGTGCCAGCAGTTACCCATGGACACCCGCGATAGACTACACCTTC CASSYPWTPAIDYTF
- TRBJ1-5 - TRBV7-9 TGTGCCAGCAGCTTATCCGGGGGGAGCAATCAGCCCCAGCATTTT CASSLSGGSNQPQHF
- TRBJ1-5 TRBD1 TRBV6-5 TGTGCCAGCAGAGGACAGGGAGCGGGGCAGCCCCAGCATTTT CASRGQGAGQPQHF
few TRBJ1-1 - TRBV5-4 TGTGCCAGCAGCTTAATCGGTATGAACACTGAAGCTTTCTTT CASSLIGMNTEAFF
- TRBJ2-5 - TRBV19 TGTGCCAGTAGTATAGCCAGACAAGAGACCCAGTACTTC CASSIARQETQYF
- TRBJ2-5 TRBD2 TRBV5-6 TGTGCCAGCAGCTGGGGGAGGGCTGGAGTTGGGGCCCAGTACTTC CASSWGRAGVGAQYF
- TRBJ2-1 - TRBV15 TGTGCCACCAGCAGAGATCCTCCCAAACGTAGTGAGCAGTTCTTC CATSRDPPKRSEQFF
- TRBJ2-2 - TRBV5-6 TGTGCCAGCAGCTCTGAAACACAATCCCAGACCGGGGAGCTGTTTTTT CASSSETQSQTGELFF
- TRBJ2-5 TRBD2 TRBV6-1 TGTGCCAGCAGTGATACGGGGGGCCAAGAGACCCAGTACTTC CASSDTGGQETQYF
- TRBJ1-5 - TRBV28 TGTGCCAGCATTTTTGGAAGGGGAGGTCAGCCCCAGCATTTT CASIFGRGGQPQHF
- TRBJ2-2 - TRBV2 TGTGCCAGCAGTGAAGTCGGTCAGGACGGGGAGCTGTTTTTT CASSEVGQDGELFF
once TRBJ1-4 - TRBV2 TGTGCCAGCAGTTCTCAGGGGCCTAATGAAAAACTGTTTTTT CASSSQGPNEKLFF
- TRBJ1-1 TRBD1 TRBV5-5 TGTGCCAGCAGCGGACAGGACAGGAACACTGAAGCTTTCTTT CASSGQDRNTEAFF
- TRBJ2-1 - TRBV11-2 TGTGCCAGCAGCTTAGTGGCACATTCCTACAATGAGCAGTTCTTC CASSLVAHSYNEQFF
- TRBJ1-2 - TRBV27 TGTGCCAGCAGTTTACGAGTAGGGTACTCTGGGGGCGTTAACTATGGCTACACCTTC CASSLRVGYSGGVNYGYTF
few TRBJ1-4 TRBD1 TRBV28 TGTGCCAGCAGAGGGACAGGGGATTGGGAAAAACTGTTTTTT CASRGTGDWEKLFF
- TRBJ2-1 TRBD2 TRBV18 TGTGCCAGCTCACCTTTTAGCGGGGGGGCCTGGGATGAGCAGTTCTTC CASSPFSGGAWDEQFF
- TRBJ2-2 - TRBV7-6 TGTGCCAGCAGCTTAATCTCGATCCGAGACAGAACGAACACCGGGGAGCTGTTTTTT CASSLISIRDRTNTGELFF
- TRBJ2-5 TRBD2 TRBV7-8 TGTGCCAGCAGCTCCACTAGCGCCGAGGTGGAGACCCAGTACTTC CASSSTSAEVETQYF
- TRBJ1-2 TRBD1 TRBV7-2 TGTGCCAGCAGCCGACAGGGAGGCCTCTTCGGCTACACCTTC CASSRQGGLFGYTF
- TRBJ2-1 TRBD1 TRBV27 TGTGCCAGCAGTCGCGGGACAGGCTACAATGAGCAGTTCTTC CASSRGTGYNEQFF
- TRBJ1-1 - TRBV5-6 TGTGCCAGCAGCAGTCGGACAGTGAGGAACACTGAAGCTTTCTTT CASSSRTVRNTEAFF
once TRBJ1-5 - TRBV4-1 TGCGCCAGCAGCCAAGACCCTAGTAGCAATCAGCCCCAGCATTTT CASSQDPSSNQPQHF
- TRBJ1-5 TRBD1 TRBV28 TGTGCCAGCGCAACAGGGGGCACTCAGCCCCAGCATTTT CASATGGTQPQHF
- TRBJ2-2 TRBD1 TRBV7-9 TGTGCCAGCAGCTTACCAAAGCCGGGACAGGGGTCGAACACCGGGGAGCTGTTTTTT CASSLPKPGQGSNTGELFF
- TRBJ2-1 - TRBV4-2 TGTGCCAGCAGCGCGGGCGGGACCAATCACAATGAGCAGTTCTTC CASSAGGTNHNEQFF
- TRBJ2-3 TRBD1 TRBV5-1 TGCGCCAGCAGCTCCTATGGGACAGCATCTACAGATACGCAGTATTTT CASSSYGTASTDTQYF
- TRBJ1-5 TRBD1 TRBV7-2 TGTGCCAGCAGCTTAGTGGGGACAGGGGTCAATCAGCCCCAGCATTTT CASSLVGTGVNQPQHF
- TRBJ1-3 TRBD1 TRBV7-6 TGTGCCAGCAGCTTGGGAGACAGGGAGGTTTTTGGAAACACCATATATTTT CASSLGDREVFGNTIYF
- TRBJ2-3 - TRBV10-3 TGTGCCACCGACCCCCGACAGAGTACTAGCACAGATACGCAGTATTTT CATDPRQSTSTDTQYF
- TRBJ2-3 TRBD2 TRBV9 TGTGCCAGCAGCGTAGATGTAGCGGGGGGGCCGTGGGGAGATACGCAGTATTTT CASSVDVAGGPWGDTQYF
few TRBJ1-2 - TRBV6-6 TGTGCCAGCAGTTACGGCGGGGCTGGCTATGGCTACACCTTC CASSYGGAGYGYTF
- TRBJ2-1 TRBD2 TRBV2 TGTGCCAGCAGCGTAGCGGGGGGCGCATACAATGAGCAGTTCTTC CASSVAGGAYNEQFF
once TRBJ2-1 TRBD2 TRBV18 TGTGCCAGCTCACCCGGGACTAGCAAGCATGAGCAGTTCTTC CASSPGTSKHEQFF
- TRBJ2-6 TRBD1 TRBV10-3 TGTGCCATCAGACTACCGGGACAGCAATCTGGGGCCAACGTCCTGACTTTC CAIRLPGQQSGANVLTF
- TRBJ1-1 - TRBV14 TGTGCCAGCAGCCAAATTACAGGAGCCGGGCCAATTGAAGCTTTCTTT CASSQITGAGPIEAFF
- TRBJ1-1 - TRBV28 TGTGCCAGCAGTTTTAGGAACACTGAAGCTTTCTTT CASSFRNTEAFF
- TRBJ2-1 - TRBV11-3 TGTGCCAGCAGCTTAGGGGGGCCCACAAAATACAATGAGCAGTTCTTC CASSLGGPTKYNEQFF
- TRBJ1-6 - TRBV9 TGTGCCAGCAGCGTAGGTGTGTCAGATCTAGGCGCACCCCTCCACTTT CASSVGVSDLGAPLHF
- TRBJ1-3 - TRBV4-2 TGTGCCAGCAGCCAAGAAGAGGGGAGGAACACCATATATTTT CASSQEEGRNTIYF
- TRBJ2-3 TRBD2 TRBV6-4 TGTGCCAGCAGTACGGTAGCGGGAACGGGAGATACGCAGTATTTT CASSTVAGTGDTQYF
- TRBJ1-1 TRBD1 TRBV10-3 TGTGCCATCAGTGAGTCGCAGGGGGAGAACACTGAAGCTTTCTTT CAISESQGENTEAFF
- TRBJ2-1 - TRBV2 TGTGCCAGCAGTGAAGACAGGGTCTCCTACAATGAGCAGTTCTTC CASSEDRVSYNEQFF
- TRBJ1-4 TRBD1 TRBV6-6 TGTGCCAGCAGCCCCACCGAGGGACAGATTAATGAAAAACTGTTTTTT CASSPTEGQINEKLFF